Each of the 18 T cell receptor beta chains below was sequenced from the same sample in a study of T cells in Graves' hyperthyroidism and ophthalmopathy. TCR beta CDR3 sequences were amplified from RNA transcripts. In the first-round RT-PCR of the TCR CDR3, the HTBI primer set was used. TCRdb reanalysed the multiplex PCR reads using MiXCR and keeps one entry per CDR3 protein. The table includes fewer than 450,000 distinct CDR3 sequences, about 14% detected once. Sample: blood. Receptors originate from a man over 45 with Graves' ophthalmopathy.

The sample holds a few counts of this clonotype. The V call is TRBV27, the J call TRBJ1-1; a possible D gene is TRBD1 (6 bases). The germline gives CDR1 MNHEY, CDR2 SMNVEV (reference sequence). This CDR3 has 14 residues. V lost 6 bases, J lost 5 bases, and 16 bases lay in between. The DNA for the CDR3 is TGTGCCAGCAGCTTAGCAGGGGATGGAACTGAAGCTTTCTTT. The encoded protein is CASSLAGDGTEAFF.

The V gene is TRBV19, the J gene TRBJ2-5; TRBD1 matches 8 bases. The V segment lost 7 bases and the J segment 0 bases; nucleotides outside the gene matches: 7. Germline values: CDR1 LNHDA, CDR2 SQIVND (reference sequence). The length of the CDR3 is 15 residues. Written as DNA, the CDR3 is TGTGCCAGTAAACCAGGGGGCGCCAACCAAGAGACCCAGTACTTC. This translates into CASKPGGANQETQYF.

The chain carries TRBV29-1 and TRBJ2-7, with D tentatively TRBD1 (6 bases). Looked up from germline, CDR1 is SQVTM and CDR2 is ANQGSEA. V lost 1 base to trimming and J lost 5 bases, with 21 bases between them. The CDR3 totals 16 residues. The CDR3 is CSVEGGLQGNSHEQYF. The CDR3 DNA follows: TGCAGCGTTGAAGGGGGTTTGCAGGGGAATTCCCACGAGCAGTACTTC.

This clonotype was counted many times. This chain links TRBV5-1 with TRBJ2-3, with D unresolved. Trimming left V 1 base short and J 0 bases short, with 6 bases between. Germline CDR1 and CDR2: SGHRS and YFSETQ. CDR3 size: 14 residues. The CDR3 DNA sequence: TGCGCCAGCAGCTTGTGGCGGAGCACAGATACGCAGTATTTT. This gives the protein CASSLWRSTDTQYF.

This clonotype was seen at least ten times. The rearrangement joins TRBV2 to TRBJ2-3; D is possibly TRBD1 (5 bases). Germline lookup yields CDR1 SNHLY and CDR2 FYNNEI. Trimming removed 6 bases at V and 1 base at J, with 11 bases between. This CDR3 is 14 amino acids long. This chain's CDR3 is CASSIQAGTDTQYF. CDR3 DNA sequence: TGTGCCAGCAGCATACAGGCCGGCACAGATACGCAGTATTTT.

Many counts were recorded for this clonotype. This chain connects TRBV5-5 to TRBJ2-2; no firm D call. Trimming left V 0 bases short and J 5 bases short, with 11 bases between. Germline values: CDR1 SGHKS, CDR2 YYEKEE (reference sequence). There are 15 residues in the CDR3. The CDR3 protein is CASSLVARATGELFF. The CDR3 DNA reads TGTGCCAGCAGCTTGGTTGCTAGGGCGACCGGGGAGCTGTTTTTT.

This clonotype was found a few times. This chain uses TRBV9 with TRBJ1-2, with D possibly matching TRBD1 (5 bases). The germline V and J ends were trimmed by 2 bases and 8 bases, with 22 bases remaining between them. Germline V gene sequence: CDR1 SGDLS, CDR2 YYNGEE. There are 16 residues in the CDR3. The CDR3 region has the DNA TGTGCCAGCAGCGTTTGGGGGGGTTCCCCGGGAATGGGCTACACCTTC. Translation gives CASSVWGGSPGMGYTF.

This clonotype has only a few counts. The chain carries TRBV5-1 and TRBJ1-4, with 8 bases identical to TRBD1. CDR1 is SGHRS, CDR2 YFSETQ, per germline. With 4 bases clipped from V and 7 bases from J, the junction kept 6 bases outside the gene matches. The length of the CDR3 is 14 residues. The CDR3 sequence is CASSQRDRSEKLFF. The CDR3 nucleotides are TGCGCCAGCAGCCAACGGGACAGGTCTGAAAAACTGTTTTTT. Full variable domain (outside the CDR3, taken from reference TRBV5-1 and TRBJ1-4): KAGVTQTPRYLIKTRGQQVTLSCSPISGHRSVSWYQQTPGQGLQFLFEYFSETQRNKGNFPGRFSGRQFSNSRSEMNVSTLELGDSALYLCASSQRDRSEKLFFGSGTQLSVL.

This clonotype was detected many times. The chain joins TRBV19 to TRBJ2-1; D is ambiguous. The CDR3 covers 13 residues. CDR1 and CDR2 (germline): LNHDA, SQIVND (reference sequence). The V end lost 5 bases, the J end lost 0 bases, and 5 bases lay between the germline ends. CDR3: CASSGLSYNEQFF. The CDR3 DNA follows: TGTGCCAGTAGTGGTCTCTCCTACAATGAGCAGTTCTTC.

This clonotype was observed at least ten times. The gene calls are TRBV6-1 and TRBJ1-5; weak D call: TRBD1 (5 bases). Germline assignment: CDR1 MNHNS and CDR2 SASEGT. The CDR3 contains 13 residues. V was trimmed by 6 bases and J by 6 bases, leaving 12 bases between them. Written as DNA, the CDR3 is TGTGCCAGCAGCGAACGGGGGATTCAGCCCCAGCATTTT. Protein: CASSERGIQPQHF.

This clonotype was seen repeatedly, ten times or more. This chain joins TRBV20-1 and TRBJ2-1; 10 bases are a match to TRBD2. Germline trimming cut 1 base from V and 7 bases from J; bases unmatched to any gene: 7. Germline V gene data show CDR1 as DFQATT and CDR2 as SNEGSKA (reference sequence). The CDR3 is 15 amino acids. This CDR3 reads CSARATSGNLNEQFF. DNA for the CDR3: TGCAGTGCTAGAGCTACTAGCGGGAATTTGAATGAGCAGTTCTTC.

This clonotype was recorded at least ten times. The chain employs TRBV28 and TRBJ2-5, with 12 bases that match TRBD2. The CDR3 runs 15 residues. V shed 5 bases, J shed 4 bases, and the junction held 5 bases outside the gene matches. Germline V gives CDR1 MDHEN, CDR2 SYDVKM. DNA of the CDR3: TGTGCCAGCAGTATCCGACTAGCGGGAGCAGAGACCCAGTACTTC. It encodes CASSIRLAGAETQYF.

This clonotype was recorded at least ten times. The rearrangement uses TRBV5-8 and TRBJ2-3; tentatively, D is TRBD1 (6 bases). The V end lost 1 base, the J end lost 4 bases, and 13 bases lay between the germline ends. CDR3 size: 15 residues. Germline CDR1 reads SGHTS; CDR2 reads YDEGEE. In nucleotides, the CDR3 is TGTGCCAGCAGCTTGATAACAGGGCGGGCAGATACGCAGTATTTT. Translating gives CASSLITGRADTQYF.

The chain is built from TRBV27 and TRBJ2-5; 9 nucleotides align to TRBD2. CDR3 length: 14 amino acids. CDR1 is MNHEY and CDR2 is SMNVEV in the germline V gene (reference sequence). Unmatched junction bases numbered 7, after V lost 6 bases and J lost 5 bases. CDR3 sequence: CASSPWTSEETQYF. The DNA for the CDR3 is TGTGCCAGCAGCCCGTGGACTAGCGAGGAGACCCAGTACTTC.

The CDR3 region is CASSQLPPGLAYGELFF. The CDR3 DNA reads as TGCGCCAGCAGCCAACTTCCGCCGGGACTAGCTTACGGGGAGCTGTTTTTT. The chain combines TRBV4-1 with TRBJ2-2; 9 bases map to TRBD2. CDR1 is MGHRA, CDR2 YSYEKL, per germline. The V gene end was trimmed by 2 bases and the J gene end by 7 bases; junction bases not matched to a gene: 11. The CDR3 length is 17 residues.

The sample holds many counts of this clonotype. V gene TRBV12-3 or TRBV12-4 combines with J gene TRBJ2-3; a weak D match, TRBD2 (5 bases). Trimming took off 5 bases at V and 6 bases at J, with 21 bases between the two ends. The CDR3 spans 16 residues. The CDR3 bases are TGTGCCAGCAGTCCCCAAGAGAGGGCTGTAGGGGATACGCAGTATTTT. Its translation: CASSPQERAVGDTQYF.

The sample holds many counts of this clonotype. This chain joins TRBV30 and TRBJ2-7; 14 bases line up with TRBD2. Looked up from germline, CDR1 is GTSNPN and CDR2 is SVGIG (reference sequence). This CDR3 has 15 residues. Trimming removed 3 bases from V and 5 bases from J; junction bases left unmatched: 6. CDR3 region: CAWSDPGLAGDEQYF. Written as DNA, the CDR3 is TGTGCCTGGAGCGACCCGGGACTAGCGGGAGACGAGCAGTACTTC.

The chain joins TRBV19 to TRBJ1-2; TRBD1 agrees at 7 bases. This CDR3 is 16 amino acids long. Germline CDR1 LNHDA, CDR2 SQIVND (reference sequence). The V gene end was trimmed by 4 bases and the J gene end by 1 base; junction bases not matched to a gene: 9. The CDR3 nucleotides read TGTGCCAGTAGTACCCTAGGACAGGCGATTAACTATGGCTACACCTTC. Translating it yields CASSTLGQAINYGYTF.